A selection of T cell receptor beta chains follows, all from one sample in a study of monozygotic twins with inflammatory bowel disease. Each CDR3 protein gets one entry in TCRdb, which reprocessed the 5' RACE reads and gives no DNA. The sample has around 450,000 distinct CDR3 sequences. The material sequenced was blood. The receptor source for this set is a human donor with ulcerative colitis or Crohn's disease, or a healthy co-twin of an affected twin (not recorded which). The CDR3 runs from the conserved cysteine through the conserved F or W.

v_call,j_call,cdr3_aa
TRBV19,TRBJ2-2,CATLPGGLGTGELFF
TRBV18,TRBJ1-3,CASSPMGPPGSGNTIYF
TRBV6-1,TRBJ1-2,CASTAAGGAYGYTF
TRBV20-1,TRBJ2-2,CSPGRAGGELFF
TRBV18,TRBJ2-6,CASSLQGRTGANVLTF
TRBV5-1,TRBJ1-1,CASSTGTGNEAFF
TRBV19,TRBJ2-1,CASSIWAGGGPRNEQFF
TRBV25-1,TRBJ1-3,CASTGQGRTIYF
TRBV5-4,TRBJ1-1,CASNGQANTEAFF
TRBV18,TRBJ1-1,CASSPIGTVTEAFF
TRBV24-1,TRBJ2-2,CATSGSGGTGELFF
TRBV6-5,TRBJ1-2,CASSYLPILYGYTF
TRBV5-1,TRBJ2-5,CASRFGTGDQETQYF
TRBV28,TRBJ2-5,CASSSSSSGRAGETQYF
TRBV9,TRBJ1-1,CASSVGQANTEAFF
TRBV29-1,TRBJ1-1,CSVGGRTEAFF
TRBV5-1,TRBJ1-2,CASRADYGYTF
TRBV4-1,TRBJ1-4,CASSQAGQGRSTNEKLFF
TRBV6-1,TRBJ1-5,CASTRVGGEPQHF
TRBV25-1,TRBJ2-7,CASSDGGSYEQYF
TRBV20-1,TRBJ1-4,CSAREGKGMTSEKLFF
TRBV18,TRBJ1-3,CASSPRDRGNTIYF
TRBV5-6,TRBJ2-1,CASRELAGGVDEQFF
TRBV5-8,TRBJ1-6,CASSRGTGTPLHF
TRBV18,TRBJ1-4,CASSPPAGEKLFF
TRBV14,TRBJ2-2,CASSPTGGVTGELFF
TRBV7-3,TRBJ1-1,CASSTGYGTEAFF
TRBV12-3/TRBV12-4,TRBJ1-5,CASTKGGSQPQHF
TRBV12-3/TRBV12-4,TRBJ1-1,CASSFKSLNTEAFF
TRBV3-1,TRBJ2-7,CASSQAGLAYEQYF
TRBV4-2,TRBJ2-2,CASSLTSGEPTGELFF
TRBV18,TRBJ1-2,CASSDRGSDYGYTF
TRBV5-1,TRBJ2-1,CASSLVPGEKGNEQFF
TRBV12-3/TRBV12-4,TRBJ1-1,CASSLWGPMNTEAFF
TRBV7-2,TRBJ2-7,CASSYNRVSYEQYF
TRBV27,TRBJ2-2,CASSDISGGFEETGELFF
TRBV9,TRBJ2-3,CASSLQGGTPDTQYF
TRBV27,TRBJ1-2,CASSLGAGIYGYTF
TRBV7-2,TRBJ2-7,CASSPPPQGLLQYF
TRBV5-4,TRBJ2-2,CASRLGGHTGELFF